The clone carrying this T cell receptor beta chain came up a few times. Its antigen is undetermined. The germline V gene has CDR1 SNHLY and CDR2 FYNNEI. The trim removed 3 bases at V and 2 bases at J, leaving 0 bases unmatched. CDR3 length equals 14 residues. The record originates from a study of somatic mutations in cytotoxic T cells in rheumatoid arthritis. Study details: Immediately following diagnosis and ahead of any treatment, patient blood (almost 31 ml EDTA) was drawn. Study-level findings and limits: Patients with rheumatoid arthritis showed a slight underrepresentation of TRBV07, a finding that was never subjected to any adjustment for multiple comparisons. Measurement of CD8+ T-cell clonality revealed no significant difference between rheumatoid arthritis patients and age-matched healthy controls.

TCRdb's copy holds only in-frame clones and misses some; the assay was immunoSEQ multiplex PCR. The table lists roughly 30,000 clones, roughly 80% of them singletons, with just under 8.5% in the top ten. Positive magnetic bead selection was used to isolate CD4+ and CD8+ cells; purity was checked by flow cytometry. The V and J genes are TRBV2 and TRBJ1-2, with TRBD1 matching 10 bases. This TCR derives from an adult with rheumatoid arthritis. The source material was CD8+ T cells sorted from blood. CDR3 loop: CASSETGGNYGYTF. The DNA of the CDR3 is TGTGCCAGCAGTGAGACAGGGGGCAACTATGGCTACACCTTC.